The sample holds a few counts of the clone carrying this T cell receptor beta chain. Donors were systemically healthy Caucasian individuals from Russia aged roughly 6 to 100 years. Collection of roughly 9.8 milliliters of peripheral blood was performed for each donor. This entry is derived from a study of blood T cells in healthy people across ages. Study information: When template switching was applied, about one barcoded beta molecule was captured per two T cells.

Primed by a sample-barcoded 5' primer and a J-beta primer mix, a second PCR proceeded for roughly 6 to 12 cycles. TCRdb redid the calling of the 5' RACE reads with MiXCR, one entry per CDR3 protein. The sample includes 1.5 million to 2 million distinct CDR3 sequences, approximately 50% of them seen just once. Germline V lookup: CDR1 SGHTA, CDR2 FQGNSA. The CDR3 has 15 residues. This TCR was recovered from a woman aged 40 to 55 in good health. Sequencing was performed on blood. This rearrangement joins TRBV7-2 to TRBJ2-4; 7 bases agree with TRBD2. The J call could be wrong; TRBJ2-7 is a better fit for the DNA end. The CDR3 is CASNDRTSPSYEQYF. CDR3 in DNA: TGTGCCAGCAATGATAGGACTAGTCCTTCTTACGAGCAGTACTTC.